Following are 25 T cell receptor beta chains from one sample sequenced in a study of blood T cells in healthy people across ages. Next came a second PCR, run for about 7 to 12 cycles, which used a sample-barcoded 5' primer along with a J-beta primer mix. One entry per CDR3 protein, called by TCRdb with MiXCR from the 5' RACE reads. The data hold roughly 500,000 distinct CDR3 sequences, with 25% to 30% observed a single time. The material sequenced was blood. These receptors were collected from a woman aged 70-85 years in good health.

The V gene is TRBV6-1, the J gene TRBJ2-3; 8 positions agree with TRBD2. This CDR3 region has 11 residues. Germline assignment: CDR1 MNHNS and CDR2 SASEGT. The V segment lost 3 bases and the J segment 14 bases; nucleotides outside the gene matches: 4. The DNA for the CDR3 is TGTGCCAGCAGTGATGGTCTAGCGGGGTATTTT. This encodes CASSDGLAGYF.

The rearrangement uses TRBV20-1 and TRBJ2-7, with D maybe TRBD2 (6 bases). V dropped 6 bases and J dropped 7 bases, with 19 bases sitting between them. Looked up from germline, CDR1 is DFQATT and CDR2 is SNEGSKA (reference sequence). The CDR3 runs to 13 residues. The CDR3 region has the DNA TGCAGTGCCCAGACTAGTAAGGCGAATGAGCAGTACTTC. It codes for CSAQTSKANEQYF.

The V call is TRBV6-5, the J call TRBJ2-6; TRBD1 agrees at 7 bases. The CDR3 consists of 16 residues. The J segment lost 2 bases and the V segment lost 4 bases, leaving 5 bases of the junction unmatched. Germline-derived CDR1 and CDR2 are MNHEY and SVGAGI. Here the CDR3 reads CASSLNQGAGANVLTF. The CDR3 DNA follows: TGTGCCAGCAGTTTGAATCAGGGGGCTGGGGCCAACGTCCTGACTTTC.

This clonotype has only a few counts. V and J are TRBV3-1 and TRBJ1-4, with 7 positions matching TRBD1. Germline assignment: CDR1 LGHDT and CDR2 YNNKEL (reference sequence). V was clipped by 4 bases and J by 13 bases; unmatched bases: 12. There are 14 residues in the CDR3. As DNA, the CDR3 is TGTGCCAGCAGCCCTCGGGACAGAAACATTAGACTGTTTTTT. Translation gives CASSPRDRNIRLFF.

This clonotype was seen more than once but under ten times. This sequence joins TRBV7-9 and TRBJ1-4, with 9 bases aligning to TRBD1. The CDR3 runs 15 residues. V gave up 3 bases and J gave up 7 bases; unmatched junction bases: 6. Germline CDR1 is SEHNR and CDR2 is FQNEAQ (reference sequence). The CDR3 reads CASSLGDREFEKLFF. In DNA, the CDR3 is TGTGCCAGCAGCTTGGGGGACAGGGAATTTGAAAAACTGTTTTTT.

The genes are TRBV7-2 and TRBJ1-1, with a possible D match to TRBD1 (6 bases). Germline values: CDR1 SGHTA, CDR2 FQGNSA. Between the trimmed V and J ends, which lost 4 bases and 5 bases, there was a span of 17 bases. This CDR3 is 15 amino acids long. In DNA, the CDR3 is TGTGCCAGCAGCTGGCTGGACAGTTCCCTTACTGAAGCTTTCTTT. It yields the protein CASSWLDSSLTEAFF.

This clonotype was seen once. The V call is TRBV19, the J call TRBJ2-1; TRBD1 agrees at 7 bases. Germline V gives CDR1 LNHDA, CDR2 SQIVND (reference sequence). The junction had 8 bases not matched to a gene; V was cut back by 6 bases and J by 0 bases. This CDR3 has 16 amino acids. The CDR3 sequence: CASRPQGPASYNEQFF. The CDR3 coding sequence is TGTGCCAGTAGGCCACAGGGGCCGGCCTCCTACAATGAGCAGTTCTTC.

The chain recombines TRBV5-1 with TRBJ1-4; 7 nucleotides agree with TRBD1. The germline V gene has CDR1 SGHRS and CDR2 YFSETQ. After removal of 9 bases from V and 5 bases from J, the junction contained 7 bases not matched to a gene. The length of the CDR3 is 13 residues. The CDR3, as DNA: TGCGCCAACAGGAGGGGACAGAATGAAAAACTGTTTTTT. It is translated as CANRRGQNEKLFF.

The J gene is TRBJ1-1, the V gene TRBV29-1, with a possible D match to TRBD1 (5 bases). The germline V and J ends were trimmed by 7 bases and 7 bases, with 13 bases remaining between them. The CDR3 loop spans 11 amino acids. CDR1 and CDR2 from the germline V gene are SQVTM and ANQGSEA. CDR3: CSARRQGEAFF. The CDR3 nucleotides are TGCAGCGCCCGTCGGCAGGGTGAAGCTTTCTTT.

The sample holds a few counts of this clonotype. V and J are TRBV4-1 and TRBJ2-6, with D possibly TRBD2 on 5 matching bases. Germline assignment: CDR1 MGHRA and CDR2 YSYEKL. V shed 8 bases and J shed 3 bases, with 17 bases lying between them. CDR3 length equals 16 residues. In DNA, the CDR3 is TGCGCCAGCGCCGAGGGAAGTACCGTTGGGGCCAACGTCCTGACTTTC. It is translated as CASAEGSTVGANVLTF.

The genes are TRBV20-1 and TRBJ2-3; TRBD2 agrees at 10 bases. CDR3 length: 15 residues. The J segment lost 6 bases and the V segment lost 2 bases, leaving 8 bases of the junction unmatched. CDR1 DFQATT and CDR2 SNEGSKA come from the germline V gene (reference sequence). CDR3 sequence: CSARNSLAGADTQYF. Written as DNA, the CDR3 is TGCAGTGCTAGAAACAGCCTAGCGGGGGCCGATACGCAGTATTTT.

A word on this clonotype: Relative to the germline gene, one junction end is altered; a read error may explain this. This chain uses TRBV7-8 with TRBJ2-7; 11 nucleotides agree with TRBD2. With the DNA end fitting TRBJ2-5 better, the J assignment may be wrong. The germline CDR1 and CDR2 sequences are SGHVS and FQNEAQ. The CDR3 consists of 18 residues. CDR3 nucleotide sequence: TGTACCAGCAGCTTAGGCCTAGCGGGGGGAAAGAGGGTAGAGACCCAGTACTTC. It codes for CTSSLGLAGGKRVETQYF.

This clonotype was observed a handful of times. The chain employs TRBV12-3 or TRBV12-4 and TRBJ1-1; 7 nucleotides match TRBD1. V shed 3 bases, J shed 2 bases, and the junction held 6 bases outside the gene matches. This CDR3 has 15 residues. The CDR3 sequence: CASSLDGTANTEAFF. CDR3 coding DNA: TGTGCCAGCAGTTTGGACGGGACAGCTAACACTGAAGCTTTCTTT.

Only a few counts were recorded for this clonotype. CDR3 protein: CAISDHEALTGEQYF. The CDR3 DNA reads as TGTGCCATCAGTGACCACGAGGCATTAACGGGCGAGCAGTACTTC. The chain has TRBV10-3 and TRBJ2-7; unclear D gene. Germline V gene sequence: CDR1 ENHRY, CDR2 SYGVKD. The CDR3 has 15 residues. Trimming removed 3 bases at V and 6 bases at J, with 18 bases between.

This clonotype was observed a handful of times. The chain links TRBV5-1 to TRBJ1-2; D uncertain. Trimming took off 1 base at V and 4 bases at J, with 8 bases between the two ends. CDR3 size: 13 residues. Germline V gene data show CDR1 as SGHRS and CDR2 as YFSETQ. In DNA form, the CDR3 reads TGCGCCAGCAGCTTGACAGCTCTCTATGGCTACACCTTC. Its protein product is CASSLTALYGYTF.

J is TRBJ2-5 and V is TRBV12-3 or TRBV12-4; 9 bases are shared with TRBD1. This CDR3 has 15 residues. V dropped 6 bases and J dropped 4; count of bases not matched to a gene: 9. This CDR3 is CASRLGQGSRETQYF. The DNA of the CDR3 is TGTGCCAGCAGACTTGGACAGGGGAGTAGAGAGACCCAGTACTTC.

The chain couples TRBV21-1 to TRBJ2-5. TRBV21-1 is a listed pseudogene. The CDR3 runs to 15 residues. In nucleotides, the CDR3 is TGTGCCAGCAGCGCTACGGCCTGGGCCCAAGAGACCCAGTACTTC. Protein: CASSATAWAQETQYF.

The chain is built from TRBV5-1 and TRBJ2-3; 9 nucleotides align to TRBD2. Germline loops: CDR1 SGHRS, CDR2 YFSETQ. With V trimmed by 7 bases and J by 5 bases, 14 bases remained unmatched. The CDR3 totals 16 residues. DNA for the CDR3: TGCGCCAGCGGTTCCAGCGGGGGGCATCGCGGAGATACGCAGTATTTT. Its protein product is CASGSSGGHRGDTQYF.

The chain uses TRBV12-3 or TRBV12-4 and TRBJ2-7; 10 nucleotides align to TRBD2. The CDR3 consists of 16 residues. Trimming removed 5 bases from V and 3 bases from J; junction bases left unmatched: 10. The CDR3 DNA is TGTGCCAGCAGTACTCCCCGGACTAGCGGCCTCTACGAGCAGTACTTC. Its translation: CASSTPRTSGLYEQYF.

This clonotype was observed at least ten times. DNA for the CDR3: TGCAGTGCTAGAGCCCTCAGGACAGGGGGCCAGACAACTAATGAAAAACTGTTTTTT. Protein: CSARALRTGGQTTNEKLFF. The chain recombines TRBV20-1 with TRBJ1-4; TRBD1 matches at 11 bases. CDR1 and CDR2 from the germline V gene are DFQATT and SNEGSKA (reference sequence). This CDR3 is built from 19 residues. J lost 0 bases, V lost 1 base, and 10 bases had no gene match.

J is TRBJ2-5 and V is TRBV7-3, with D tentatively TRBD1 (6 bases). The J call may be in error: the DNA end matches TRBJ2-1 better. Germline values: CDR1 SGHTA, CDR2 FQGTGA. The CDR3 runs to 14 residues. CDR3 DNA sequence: TGTGCCAGCAGCTCACAACAGGGTTATAGCGAGCAGTTCTTC. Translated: CASSSQQGYSEQFF.

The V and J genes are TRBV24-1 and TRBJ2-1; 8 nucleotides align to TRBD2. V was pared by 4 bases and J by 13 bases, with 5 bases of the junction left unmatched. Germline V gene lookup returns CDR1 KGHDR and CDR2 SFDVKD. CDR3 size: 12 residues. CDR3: CATSDAGTSQFF. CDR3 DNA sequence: TGTGCCACCAGTGACGCCGGGACTAGTCAGTTCTTC.

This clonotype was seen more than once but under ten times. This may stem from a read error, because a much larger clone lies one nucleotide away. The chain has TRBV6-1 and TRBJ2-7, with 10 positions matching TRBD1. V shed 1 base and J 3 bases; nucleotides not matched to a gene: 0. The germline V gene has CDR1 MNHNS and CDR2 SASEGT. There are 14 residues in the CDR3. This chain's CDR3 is CASSEGTGGYEQYF. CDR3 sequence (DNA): TGTGCCAGCAGTGAAGGGACAGGGGGCTACGAGCAGTACTTC.

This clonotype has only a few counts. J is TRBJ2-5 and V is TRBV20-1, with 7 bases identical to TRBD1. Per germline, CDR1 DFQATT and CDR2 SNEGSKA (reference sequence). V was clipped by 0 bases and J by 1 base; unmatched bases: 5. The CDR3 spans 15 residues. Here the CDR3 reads CSARDIDRVQETQYF. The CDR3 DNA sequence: TGCAGTGCTAGAGATATAGACAGGGTCCAAGAGACCCAGTACTTC.

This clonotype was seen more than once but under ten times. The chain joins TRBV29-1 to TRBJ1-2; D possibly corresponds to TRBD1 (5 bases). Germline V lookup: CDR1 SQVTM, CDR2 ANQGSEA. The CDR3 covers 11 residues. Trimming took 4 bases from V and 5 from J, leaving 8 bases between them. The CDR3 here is CSVGAGYGYTF. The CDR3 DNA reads TGCAGCGTTGGGGCAGGGTATGGCTACACCTTC.